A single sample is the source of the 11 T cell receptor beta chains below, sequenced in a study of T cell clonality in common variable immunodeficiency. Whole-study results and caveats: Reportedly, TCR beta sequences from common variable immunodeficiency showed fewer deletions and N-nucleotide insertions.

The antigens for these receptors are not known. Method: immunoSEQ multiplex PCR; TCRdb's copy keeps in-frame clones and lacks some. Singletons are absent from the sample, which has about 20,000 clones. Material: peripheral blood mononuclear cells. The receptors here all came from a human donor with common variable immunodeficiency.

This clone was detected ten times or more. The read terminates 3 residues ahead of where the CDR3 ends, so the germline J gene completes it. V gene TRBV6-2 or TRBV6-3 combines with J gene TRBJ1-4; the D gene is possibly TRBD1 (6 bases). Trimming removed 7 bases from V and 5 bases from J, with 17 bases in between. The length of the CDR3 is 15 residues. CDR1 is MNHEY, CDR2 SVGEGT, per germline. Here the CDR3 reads CASTTGQNLNEKLFF. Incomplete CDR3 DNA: TGTGCCAGCACCACCGGACAGAACCTCAATGAAAAA.

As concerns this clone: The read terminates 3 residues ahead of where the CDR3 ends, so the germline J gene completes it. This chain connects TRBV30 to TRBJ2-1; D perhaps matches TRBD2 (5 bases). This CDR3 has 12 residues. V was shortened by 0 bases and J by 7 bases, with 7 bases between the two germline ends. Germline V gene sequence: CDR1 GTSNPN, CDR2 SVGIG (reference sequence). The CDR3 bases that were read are TGTGCCTGGAGTGTGGCGGGTAATGAG. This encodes CAWSVAGNE. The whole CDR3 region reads CAWSVAGNEQFF.

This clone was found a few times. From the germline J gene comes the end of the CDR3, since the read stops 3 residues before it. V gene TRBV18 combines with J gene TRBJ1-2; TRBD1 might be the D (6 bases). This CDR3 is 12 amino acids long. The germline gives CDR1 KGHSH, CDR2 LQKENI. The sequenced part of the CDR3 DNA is TGTGCCAGCTCATCAGGGACACGAGGC. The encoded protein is CASSSGTRG. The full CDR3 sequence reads CASSSGTRGYTF. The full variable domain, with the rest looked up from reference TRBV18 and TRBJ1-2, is NAGVMQNPRHLVRRRGQEARLRCSPMKGHSHVYWYRQLPEEGLKFMVYLQKENIIDESGMPKERFSAEFPKEGPSILRIQQVVRGDSAAYFCASSSGTRGYTFGSGTRLTVV.

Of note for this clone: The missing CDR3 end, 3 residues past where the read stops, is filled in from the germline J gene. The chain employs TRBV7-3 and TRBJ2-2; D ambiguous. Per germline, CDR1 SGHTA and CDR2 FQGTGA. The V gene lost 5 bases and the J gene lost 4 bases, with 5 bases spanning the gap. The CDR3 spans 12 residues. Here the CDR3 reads CASSLPTGELFF. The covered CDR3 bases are TGTGCCAGCAGCCTCCCCACCGGGGAG.

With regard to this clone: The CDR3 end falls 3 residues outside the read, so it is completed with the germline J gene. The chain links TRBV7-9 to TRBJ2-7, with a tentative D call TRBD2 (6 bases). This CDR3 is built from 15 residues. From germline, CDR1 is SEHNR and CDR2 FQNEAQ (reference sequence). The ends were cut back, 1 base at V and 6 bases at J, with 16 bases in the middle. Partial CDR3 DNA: TGTGCCAGCAGCTTAGATGGGACTCCCACCGTCGAG. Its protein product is CASSLDGTPTVE. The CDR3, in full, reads CASSLDGTPTVEQYF.

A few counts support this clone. The CDR3 here is CASSLARGGELAKNIQYF. The CDR3 DNA, read in part, is TGTGCCAGCAGCTTAGCGCGAGGGGGGGAACTAGCCAAAAACATT. The genes are TRBV7-6 and TRBJ2-4, with D perhaps TRBD2 (7 bases). From the germline J gene comes the end of the CDR3, since the read stops 3 residues before it. CDR3 length: 18 residues. The germline gives CDR1 SGHVS, CDR2 FNYEAQ. Trimming left V 0 bases short and J 0 bases short, with 15 bases between.

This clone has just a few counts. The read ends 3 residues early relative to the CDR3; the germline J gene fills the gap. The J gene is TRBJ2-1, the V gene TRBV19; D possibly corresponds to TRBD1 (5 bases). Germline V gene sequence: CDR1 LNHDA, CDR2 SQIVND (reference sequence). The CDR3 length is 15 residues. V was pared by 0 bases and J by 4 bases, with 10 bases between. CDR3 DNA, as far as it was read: TGTGCCAGTAGTATAGAGGCAGGGTCATACAATGAG. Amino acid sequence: CASSIEAGSYNE. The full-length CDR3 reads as CASSIEAGSYNEQFF.

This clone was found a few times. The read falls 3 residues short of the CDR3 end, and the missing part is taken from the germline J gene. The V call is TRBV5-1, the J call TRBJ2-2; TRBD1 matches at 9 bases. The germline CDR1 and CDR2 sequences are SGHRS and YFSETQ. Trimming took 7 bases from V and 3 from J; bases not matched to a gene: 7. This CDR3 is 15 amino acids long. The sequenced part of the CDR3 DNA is TGCGCCAGCGACGAACAGGGGGCACACACCGGGGAG. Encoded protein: CASDEQGAHTGE. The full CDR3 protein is CASDEQGAHTGELFF.

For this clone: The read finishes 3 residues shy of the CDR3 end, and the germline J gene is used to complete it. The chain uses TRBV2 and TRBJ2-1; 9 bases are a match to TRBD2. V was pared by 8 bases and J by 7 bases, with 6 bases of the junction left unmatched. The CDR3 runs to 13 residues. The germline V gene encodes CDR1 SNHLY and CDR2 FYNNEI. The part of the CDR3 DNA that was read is TGTGCCAGCTTGCTAGCGGGGAGAAATGAG. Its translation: CASLLAGRNE. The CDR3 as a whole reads CASLLAGRNEQFF.

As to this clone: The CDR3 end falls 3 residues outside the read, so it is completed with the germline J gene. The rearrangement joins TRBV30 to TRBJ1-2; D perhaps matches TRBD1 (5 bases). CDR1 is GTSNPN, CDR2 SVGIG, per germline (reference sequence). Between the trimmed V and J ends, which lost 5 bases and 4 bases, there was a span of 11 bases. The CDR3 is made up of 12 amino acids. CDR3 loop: CAWHRGAYGYTF. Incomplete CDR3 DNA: TGTGCCTGGCATAGAGGGGCCTATGGC. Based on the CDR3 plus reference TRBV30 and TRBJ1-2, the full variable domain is SQTIHQWPATLVQPVGSPLSLECTVEGTSNPNLYWYRQAAGRGLQLLFYSVGIGQISSEVPQNLSASRPQDRQFILSSKKLLLSDSGFYLCAWHRGAYGYTFGSGTRLTVV.

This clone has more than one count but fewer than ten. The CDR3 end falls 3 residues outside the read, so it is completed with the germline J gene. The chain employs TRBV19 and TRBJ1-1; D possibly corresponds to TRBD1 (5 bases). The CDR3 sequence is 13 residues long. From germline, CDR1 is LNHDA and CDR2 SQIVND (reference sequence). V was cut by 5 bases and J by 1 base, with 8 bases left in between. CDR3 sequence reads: CASSDTGNTEAFF. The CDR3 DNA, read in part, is TGTGCCAGTAGTGATACAGGGAACACTGAA. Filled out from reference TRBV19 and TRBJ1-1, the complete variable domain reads DGGITQSPKYLFRKEGQNVTLSCEQNLNHDAMYWYRQDPGQGLRLIYYSQIVNDFQKGDIAEGYSVSREKKESFPLTVTSAQKNPTAFYLCASSDTGNTEAFFGQGTRLTVV.